The next 19 T cell receptor beta chains were all read from a single sample in a study of molecular identifiers for immune sequencing clone quantification (dated by TCRdb to the late 2010s). The library relied on PCR. Data came from an Illumina HiSeq 4000. TCRdb itself trimmed the public reads at Q25 with fastp, ran MiXCR and retained productive beta chains. Under each unique CDR3 protein, matching rows form one entry showing the most common genes and DNA. Present in this sample are 50,000 to 65,000 distinct CDR3 sequences, roughly 24% of which were seen just once. 1.5% to 2% of the sample goes to the ten largest clones. Sequenced sample: naive CD8+ T cells from blood, with Jurkat cell RNA spiked in. The cell subset or site label here, explained by the study, means: FACS-sorted CD8+CD4-CCR7+CD45RA+ naive T cells. These receptors originate from a human donor in good health. Some libraries in this study had Jurkat cell RNA spiked in.

This clonotype appeared a few times. This chain links TRBV15 with TRBJ1-5; TRBD1 is a possible D gene (6 bases). Trimming took off 1 base at V and 4 bases at J, with 17 bases between the two ends. Germline CDR1 is LNHNV and CDR2 is YYDKDF (reference sequence). This CDR3 has 17 residues. The CDR3: CATSRVGEGGFNQPQHF. CDR3 nucleotide sequence: TGTGCCACCAGCAGAGTTGGGGAGGGGGGTTTTAATCAGCCCCAGCATTTT.

This clonotype turned up a few times. The V gene is TRBV3-1, the J gene TRBJ2-7; D is possibly TRBD1 or TRBD2 (5 bases each). The CDR3 has 16 residues. The ends were cut back, 1 base at V and 3 bases at J, with 16 bases in the middle. CDR1 LGHDT and CDR2 YNNKEL come from the germline V gene (reference sequence). The CDR3: CASSQGHRDLNYEQYF. The CDR3 coding sequence is TGTGCCAGCAGCCAAGGCCACCGGGACCTAAACTACGAGCAGTACTTC.

On this clonotype: Since a much larger clone is just one base distant, this may be a read error. J is TRBJ2-7 and V is TRBV4-3; no clear D. CDR1 and CDR2 from the germline V gene are LGHNA and YSLEER. The CDR3 consists of 15 residues. Deletions cut 0 bases from V and 3 bases from J, with 12 bases between. As DNA, the CDR3 is TGCGCCAGCAGCCAAGAGTACCGAGCCAGCTACGAGCAGTACTTC. Translating gives CASSQEYRASYEQYF.

This clonotype was observed once. A read error may explain this, as a much larger clone is one base away. The chain is built from TRBV7-3 and TRBJ2-3, with D unclear. Germline lookup yields CDR1 SGHTA and CDR2 FQGTGA. Trimming removed 6 bases at V and 8 bases at J, with 15 bases between. The CDR3 covers 13 residues. DNA for the CDR3: TGTGCCAGCAGTCCTGCGCCCCCAGTTACGCAGTATTTT. Translated: CASSPAPPVTQYF. Drawing the rest from reference TRBV7-3 and TRBJ2-3, the complete variable domain is GAGVSQTPSNKVTEKGKYVELRCDPISGHTALYWYRQSLGQGPEFLIYFQGTGAADDSGLPNDRFFAVRPEGSVSTLKIQRTERGDSAVYLCASSPAPPVTQYFGPGTRLTVL.

This clonotype was recorded many times. This chain uses TRBV29-1 with TRBJ2-2, with 9 bases identical to TRBD1. V was clipped by 2 bases and J by 4 bases; unmatched bases: 5. This CDR3 spans 15 amino acids. Germline V gives CDR1 SQVTM, CDR2 ANQGSEA. The CDR3 here is CSVELGQGRTGELFF. As DNA, the CDR3 is TGCAGCGTTGAATTAGGACAGGGGCGCACCGGGGAGCTGTTTTTT.

This clonotype has only a few counts. This chain connects TRBV6-6 to TRBJ1-1; 7 positions match TRBD1. The CDR3 runs 16 residues. Germline V gene sequence: CDR1 MNHNY, CDR2 SVGAGI (reference sequence). V gave up 5 bases and J gave up 1 base; unmatched junction bases: 10. The CDR3 region is CASSITSGQKNTEAFF. CDR3 nucleotides: TGTGCCAGCAGTATAACCTCGGGACAGAAGAACACTGAAGCTTTCTTT.

Worth noting for this clonotype: This sequence may be a read error, since a much larger clone differs from it by one base. The conserved final phenylalanine or tryptophan is absent from the CDR3, which likely points to a read error. The chain joins TRBV12-5 to TRBJ2-3; 11 bases fit TRBD2. This CDR3 is built from 15 residues. V trimming: 0 bases; J trimming: 6 bases; junction bases outside the gene matches: 2. Looked up from germline, CDR1 is LGHNT and CDR2 is FRNRAP. Here the CDR3 reads CASGLVGLAGDTQYS. The CDR3 region has the DNA TGTGCTAGTGGTTTGGTTGGACTAGCGGGTGATACGCAGTATTCT.

This clonotype has ten or more counts. The gene calls are TRBV7-9 and TRBJ2-3; 11 positions match TRBD2. The germline gives CDR1 SEHNR, CDR2 FQNEAQ (reference sequence). Unmatched junction bases numbered 18, after V lost 4 bases and J lost 6 bases. The CDR3 has 19 amino acids. Here the CDR3 DNA reads TGTGCCAGCAGCTCGGCAGACTTCGGACTAGCGGGCAGGGTGGATACGCAGTATTTT. The encoded protein is CASSSADFGLAGRVDTQYF.

The V call is TRBV6-2 or TRBV6-3, the J call TRBJ2-5, with 8 bases aligning to TRBD1. CDR1 and CDR2 from the germline V gene are MNHEY and SVGEGT. V dropped 6 bases and J dropped 4; count of bases not matched to a gene: 7. The length of the CDR3 is 14 residues. This chain's CDR3 is CASRTRTGRETQYF. The CDR3 coding sequence is TGTGCCAGCAGAACCAGGACAGGGAGAGAGACCCAGTACTTC.

This clonotype was seen many times. The rearrangement uses TRBV6-5 and TRBJ2-1, with a possible D match to TRBD2 (7 bases). The CDR3 runs to 16 residues. Germline V lookup: CDR1 MNHEY, CDR2 SVGAGI. Deletions cut 2 bases from V and 4 bases from J, with 15 bases between. The CDR3 nucleotides are TGTGCCAGCAGTTACCACAGGGAGGGCCCGTACAATGAGCAGTTCTTC. This translates into CASSYHREGPYNEQFF.

This clonotype showed up many times. The J gene is TRBJ2-7, the V gene TRBV5-1, with 10 bases lining up with TRBD1. The V gene end was trimmed by 4 bases and the J gene end by 4 bases; junction bases not matched to a gene: 8. There are 15 residues in the CDR3. The germline gives CDR1 SGHRS, CDR2 YFSETQ. Written as DNA, the CDR3 is TGCGCCAGCAGCCCTGGGACAGGGGTTGGATACGAGCAGTACTTC. Translation gives CASSPGTGVGYEQYF.

This clonotype has just a few counts. A read error may explain this, as a much larger clone is one base away. The chain couples TRBV2 to TRBJ2-7; D gene ambiguous. Germline loops: CDR1 SNHLY, CDR2 FYNNEI. This CDR3 is built from 13 residues. CDR3 protein: CAGSGSGGGEQYF. The CDR3 DNA reads as TGTGCCGGCAGTGGGTCAGGTGGCGGCGAGCAGTACTTC.

The rearrangement joins TRBV7-6 to TRBJ2-7; 10 positions agree with TRBD2. The CDR3 sequence is 14 residues long. Germline trimming cut 5 bases from V and 2 bases from J; bases unmatched to any gene: 3. Germline V CDR1 and CDR2: SGHVS, FNYEAQ. In nucleotides, the CDR3 is TGTGCCAGCAGCCTTAGCGGGGGGACCTACGAGCAGTACTTC. Amino acid sequence: CASSLSGGTYEQYF.

This clonotype has ten or more counts. The chain combines TRBV7-6 with TRBJ2-6, with TRBD1 identical over 8 bases. Germline CDR1 and CDR2: SGHVS and FNYEAQ. The CDR3 contains 19 residues. Losses at the gene ends were 0 bases for V and 1 base for J; bases not matched to a gene: 8. This CDR3 is CASSLASTGGISGANVLTF. The CDR3 DNA is TGTGCCAGCAGCTTAGCGAGTACAGGGGGTATTTCTGGGGCCAACGTCCTGACTTTC.

V is TRBV7-2 and J is TRBJ2-7; TRBD1 matches 8 bases. Trimming took 11 bases from V and 6 from J; bases not matched to a gene: 18. This CDR3 comprises 15 residues. The germline V gene has CDR1 SGHTA and CDR2 FQGNSA. CDR3 DNA sequence: TGTGCCCGCGGCTTAGATACAGGGGGGAGGTGCGAGCAGTACTTC. It specifies CARGLDTGGRCEQYF.

This clonotype was seen ten or more times. The rearrangement links TRBV27 to TRBJ2-3, with 8 bases lining up with TRBD1. The CDR3 is 15 amino acids. Trimming cost V 3 bases and J 1 base; bases outside gene matches: 3. Germline V gene sequence: CDR1 MNHEY, CDR2 SMNVEV (reference sequence). The CDR3 spells CASSFLDRGTDTQYF. Here the CDR3 DNA reads TGTGCCAGCAGTTTCTTGGACAGGGGCACAGATACGCAGTATTTT.

Points on this clonotype: The junction shows a germline mismatch at one end, possibly a read error. The chain has TRBV9 and TRBJ2-3; 7 bases fit TRBD2. Germline V lookup: CDR1 SGDLS, CDR2 YYNGEE. The CDR3 contains 17 residues. The CDR3 loop is CASGPSGLSLSTDTQYF. The CDR3 DNA reads TGCGCCAGCGGCCCCTCGGGACTAAGCCTCAGCACAGATACGCAGTATTTT.

As for this clonotype: A read error is possible here, since a much larger clone lies one base away. This rearrangement joins TRBV7-6 to TRBJ2-5; TRBD2 matches at 9 bases. Germline loops: CDR1 SGHVS, CDR2 FNYEAQ. The CDR3 consists of 19 residues. The CDR3 coding sequence is TGTGCCGGCAGCTTCTACACGCGGGGGGGCCCCCTTATACAAGAGACCCAGTACTTC. The encoded protein is CAGSFYTRGGPLIQETQYF. Looking up the rest from reference TRBV7-6 and TRBJ2-5 gives the full variable domain: GAGVSQSPRYKVTKRGQDVALRCDPISGHVSLYWYRQALGQGPEFLTYFNYEAQQDKSGLPNDRFSAERPEGSISTLTIQRTEQRDSAMYRCAGSFYTRGGPLIQETQYFGPGTRLLVL.

This clonotype was picked up many times. The chain has TRBV5-4 and TRBJ1-1; D is unclear. Germline lookup yields CDR1 SGHNT and CDR2 YYREEE (reference sequence). CDR3 length: 12 amino acids. Trimming removed 3 bases at V and 3 bases at J, with 6 bases between. CDR3 sequence: CASSSLDTEAFF. CDR3 DNA: TGTGCCAGCAGCTCCCTTGACACTGAAGCTTTCTTT.